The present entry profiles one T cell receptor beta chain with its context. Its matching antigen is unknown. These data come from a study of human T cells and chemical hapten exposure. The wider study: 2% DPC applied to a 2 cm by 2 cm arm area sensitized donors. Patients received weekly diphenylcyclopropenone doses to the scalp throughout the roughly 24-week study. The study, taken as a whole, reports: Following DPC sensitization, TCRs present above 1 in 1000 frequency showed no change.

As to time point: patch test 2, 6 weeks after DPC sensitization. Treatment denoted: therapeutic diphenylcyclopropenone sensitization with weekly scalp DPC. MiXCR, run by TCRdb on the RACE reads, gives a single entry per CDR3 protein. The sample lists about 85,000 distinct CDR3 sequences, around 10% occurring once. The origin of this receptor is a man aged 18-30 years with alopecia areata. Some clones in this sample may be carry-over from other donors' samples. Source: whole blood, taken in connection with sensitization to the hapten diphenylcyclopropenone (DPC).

The CDR3 loop reads CASSRGGSYQETQYF. The DNA for the CDR3 is TGTGCCAGCAGCAGGGGCGGTTCGTACCAAGAGACCCAGTACTTC. This chain joins TRBV7-6 and TRBJ2-5; maybe TRBD1 (5 bases). The CDR3 totals 15 residues. Trimming left V 5 bases short and J 0 bases short, with 13 bases between. Germline V lookup: CDR1 SGHVS, CDR2 FNYEAQ.